This T cell receptor (beta chain) was sequenced in a study of blood T cell repertoires in COVID-19. V shed 3 bases, J shed 7 bases, and the junction held 3 bases outside the gene matches. Looked up from germline, CDR1 is KGHDR and CDR2 is SFDVKD. The CDR3 extends over 13 amino acids. Here immunoSEQ multiplex PCR was the method, and the copy in TCRdb shows in-frame clones only, minus some. The data contain fewer than 65,000 clones, 65% to 85% of them seen just once; the ten biggest clones take up 10% to 13%. This sequence was found in a man aged 25 to 45 with COVID-19, enrolled during active disease. J is TRBJ1-2 and V is TRBV24-1; 8 bases line up with TRBD1. Sample: peripheral blood. CDR3 amino acids: CATSDRTGLGYTF. The CDR3 bases are TGTGCCACCAGTGATCGGACAGGGCTTGGCTACACCTTC.